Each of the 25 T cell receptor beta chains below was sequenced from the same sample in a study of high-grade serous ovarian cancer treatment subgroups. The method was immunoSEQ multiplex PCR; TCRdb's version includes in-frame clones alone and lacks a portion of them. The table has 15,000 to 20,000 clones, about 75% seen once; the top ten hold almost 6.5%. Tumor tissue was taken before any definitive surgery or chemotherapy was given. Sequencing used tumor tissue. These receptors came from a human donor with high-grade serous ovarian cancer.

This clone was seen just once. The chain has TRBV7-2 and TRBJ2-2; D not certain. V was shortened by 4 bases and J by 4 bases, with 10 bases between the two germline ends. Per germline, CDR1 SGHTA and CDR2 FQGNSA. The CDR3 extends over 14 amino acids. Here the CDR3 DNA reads TGTGCCAGCAGCTGGGGTAGTATCACCGGGGAGCTGTTTTTT. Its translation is CASSWGSITGELFF.

The CDR3 DNA is TGTGCCAGCAGCAAATTCCCACCCGCCGGCAATCAGCCCCAGCATTTT. Protein sequence: CASSKFPPAGNQPQHF. The genes are TRBV21-1 and TRBJ1-5. TRBV21-1 corresponds to a pseudogene. The CDR3 sequence is 16 residues long.

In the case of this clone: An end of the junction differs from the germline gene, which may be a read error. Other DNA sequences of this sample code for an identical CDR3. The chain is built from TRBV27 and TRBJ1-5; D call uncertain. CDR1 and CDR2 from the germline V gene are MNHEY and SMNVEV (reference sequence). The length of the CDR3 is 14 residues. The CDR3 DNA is TGTGCCAGCAGTACGCTCTATAGCAACCAGCCCCAGCATTTT. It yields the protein CASSTLYSNQPQHF.

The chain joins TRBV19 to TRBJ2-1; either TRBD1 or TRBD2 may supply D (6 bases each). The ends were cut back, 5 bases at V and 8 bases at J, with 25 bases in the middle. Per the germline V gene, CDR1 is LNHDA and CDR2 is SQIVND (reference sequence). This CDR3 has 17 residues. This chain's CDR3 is CASSGGPRAGLSHEQFF. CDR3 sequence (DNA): TGTGCCAGTAGTGGGGGCCCCCGCGCGGGATTAAGTCATGAGCAGTTCTTC.

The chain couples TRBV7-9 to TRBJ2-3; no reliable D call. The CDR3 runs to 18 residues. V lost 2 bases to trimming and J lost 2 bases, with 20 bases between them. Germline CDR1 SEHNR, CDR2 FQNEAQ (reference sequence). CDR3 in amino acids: CASSLPARQTYFTDTQYF. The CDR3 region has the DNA TGTGCCAGCAGCTTACCCGCGAGGCAGACTTATTTCACAGATACGCAGTATTTT.

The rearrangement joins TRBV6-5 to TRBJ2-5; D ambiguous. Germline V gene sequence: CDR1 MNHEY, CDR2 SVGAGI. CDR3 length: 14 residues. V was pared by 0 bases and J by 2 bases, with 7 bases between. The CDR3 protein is CASSYSTLQETQYF. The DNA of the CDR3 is TGTGCCAGCAGTTACTCGACTTTACAAGAGACCCAGTACTTC.

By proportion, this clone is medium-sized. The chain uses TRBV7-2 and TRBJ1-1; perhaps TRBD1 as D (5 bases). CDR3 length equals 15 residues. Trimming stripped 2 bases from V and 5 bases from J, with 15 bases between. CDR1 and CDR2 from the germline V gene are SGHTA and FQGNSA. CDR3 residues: CASSLYTGLGTEAFF. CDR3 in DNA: TGTGCCAGCAGCTTATACACAGGATTGGGAACTGAAGCTTTCTTT.

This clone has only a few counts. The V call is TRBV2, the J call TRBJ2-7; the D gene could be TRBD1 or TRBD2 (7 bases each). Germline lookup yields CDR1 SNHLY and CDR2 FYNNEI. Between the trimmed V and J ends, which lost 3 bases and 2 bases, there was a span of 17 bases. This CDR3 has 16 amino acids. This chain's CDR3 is CASSDLGQGGPYEQYF. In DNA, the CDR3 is TGTGCCAGCAGTGACCTTGGGCAGGGGGGGCCCTACGAGCAGTACTTC.

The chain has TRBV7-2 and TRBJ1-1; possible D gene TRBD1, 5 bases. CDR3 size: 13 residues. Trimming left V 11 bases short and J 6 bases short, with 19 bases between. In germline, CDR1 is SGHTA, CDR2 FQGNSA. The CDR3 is CAASSRGNAEAFF. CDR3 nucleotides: TGTGCCGCTTCTTCGAGGGGAAACGCTGAAGCTTTCTTT.

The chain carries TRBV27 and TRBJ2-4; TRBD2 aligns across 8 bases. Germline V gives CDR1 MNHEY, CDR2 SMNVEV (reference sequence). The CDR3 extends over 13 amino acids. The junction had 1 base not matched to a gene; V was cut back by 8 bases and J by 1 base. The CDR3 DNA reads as TGTGCCAGCCGGGAGGGGGCCAAAAACATTCAGTACTTC. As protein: CASREGAKNIQYF.

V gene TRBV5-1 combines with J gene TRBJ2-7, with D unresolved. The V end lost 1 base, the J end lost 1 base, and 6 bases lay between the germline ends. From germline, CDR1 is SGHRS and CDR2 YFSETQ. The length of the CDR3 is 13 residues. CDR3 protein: CASSLTVSYEQYF. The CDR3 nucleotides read TGCGCCAGCAGCTTGACGGTATCCTACGAGCAGTACTTC.

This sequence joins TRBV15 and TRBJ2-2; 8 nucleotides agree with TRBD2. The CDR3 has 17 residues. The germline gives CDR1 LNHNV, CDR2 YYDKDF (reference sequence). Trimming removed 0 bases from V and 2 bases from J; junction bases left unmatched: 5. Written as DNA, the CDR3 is TGTGCCACCAGCAGAGACATCCTAGCGGGTAACACCGGGGAGCTGTTTTTT. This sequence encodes CATSRDILAGNTGELFF.

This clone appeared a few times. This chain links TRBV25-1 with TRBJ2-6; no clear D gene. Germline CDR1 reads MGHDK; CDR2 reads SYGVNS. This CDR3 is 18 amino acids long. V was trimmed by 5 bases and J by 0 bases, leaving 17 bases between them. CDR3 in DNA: TGTGCCAGCAGTCAGAGTCCTACAGCGAACTCTGGGGCCAACGTCCTGACTTTC. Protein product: CASSQSPTANSGANVLTF.

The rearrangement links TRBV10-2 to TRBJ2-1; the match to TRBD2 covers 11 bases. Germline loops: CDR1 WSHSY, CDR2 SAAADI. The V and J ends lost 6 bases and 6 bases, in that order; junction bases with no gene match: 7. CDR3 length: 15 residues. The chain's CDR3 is CASRDTSGSFNEQFF. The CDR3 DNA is TGCGCCAGCAGGGACACTAGCGGGAGTTTCAATGAGCAGTTCTTC.

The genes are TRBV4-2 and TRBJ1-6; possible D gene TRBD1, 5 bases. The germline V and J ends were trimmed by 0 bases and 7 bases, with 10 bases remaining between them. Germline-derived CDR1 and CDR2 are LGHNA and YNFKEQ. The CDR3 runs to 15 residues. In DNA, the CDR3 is TGTGCCAGCAGCCAAGACGAGGGGCCGAATTCACCCCTCCACTTT. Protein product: CASSQDEGPNSPLHF.

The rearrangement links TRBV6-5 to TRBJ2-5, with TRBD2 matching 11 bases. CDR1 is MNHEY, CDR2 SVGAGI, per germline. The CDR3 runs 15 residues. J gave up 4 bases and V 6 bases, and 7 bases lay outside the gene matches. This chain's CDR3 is CASSLLAGAGETQYF. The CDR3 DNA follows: TGTGCCAGCAGCCTACTAGCGGGAGCTGGAGAGACCCAGTACTTC.

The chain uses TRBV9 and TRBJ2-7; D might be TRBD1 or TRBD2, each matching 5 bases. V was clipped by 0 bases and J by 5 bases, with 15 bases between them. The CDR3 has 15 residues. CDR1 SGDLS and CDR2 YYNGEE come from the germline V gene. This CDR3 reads CASSVGGADGDEQYF. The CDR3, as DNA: TGTGCCAGCAGCGTAGGAGGGGCAGACGGGGACGAGCAGTACTTC.

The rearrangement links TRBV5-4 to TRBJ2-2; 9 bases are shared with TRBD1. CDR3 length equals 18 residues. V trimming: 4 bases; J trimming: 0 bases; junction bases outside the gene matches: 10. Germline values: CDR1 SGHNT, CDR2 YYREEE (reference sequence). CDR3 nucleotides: TGTGCCAGCAGCGGGGGACAGGGAAGGATCGCGAACACCGGGGAGCTGTTTTTT. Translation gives CASSGGQGRIANTGELFF.

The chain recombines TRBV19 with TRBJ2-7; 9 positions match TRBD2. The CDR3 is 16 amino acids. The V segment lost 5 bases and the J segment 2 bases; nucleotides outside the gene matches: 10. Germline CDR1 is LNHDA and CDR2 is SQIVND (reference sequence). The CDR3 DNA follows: TGTGCCAGTAGTCCTGCTACGGGACTAGCAACCTACGAGCAGTACTTC. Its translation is CASSPATGLATYEQYF.

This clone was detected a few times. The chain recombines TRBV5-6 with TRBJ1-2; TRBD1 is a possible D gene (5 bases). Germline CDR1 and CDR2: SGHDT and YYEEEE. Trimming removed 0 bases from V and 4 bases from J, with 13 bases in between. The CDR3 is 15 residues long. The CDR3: CASSLVAAGAYGYTF. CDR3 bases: TGTGCCAGCAGCTTGGTGGCAGCCGGGGCCTATGGCTACACCTTC.

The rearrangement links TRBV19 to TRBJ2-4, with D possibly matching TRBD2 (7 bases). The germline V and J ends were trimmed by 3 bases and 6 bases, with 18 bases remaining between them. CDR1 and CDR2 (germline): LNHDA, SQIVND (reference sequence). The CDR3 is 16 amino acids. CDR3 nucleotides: TGTGCCAGTAGTATTGGGAGGGGGGCTGAGGGAAACATTCAGTACTTC. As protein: CASSIGRGAEGNIQYF.

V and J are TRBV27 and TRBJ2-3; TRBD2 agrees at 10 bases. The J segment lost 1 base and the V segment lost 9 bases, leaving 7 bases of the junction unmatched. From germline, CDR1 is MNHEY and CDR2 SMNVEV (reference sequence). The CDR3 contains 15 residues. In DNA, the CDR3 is TGTGCCAGTCGACTTGGACTAGCGGGCACAGATACGCAGTATTTT. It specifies CASRLGLAGTDTQYF.

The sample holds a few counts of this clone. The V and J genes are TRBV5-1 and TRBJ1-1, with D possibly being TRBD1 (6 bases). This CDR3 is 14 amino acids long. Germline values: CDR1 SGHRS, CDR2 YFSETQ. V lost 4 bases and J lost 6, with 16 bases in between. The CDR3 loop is CASSLLQGSAEAFF. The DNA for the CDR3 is TGCGCCAGCAGCCTTCTACAGGGATCGGCTGAAGCTTTCTTT. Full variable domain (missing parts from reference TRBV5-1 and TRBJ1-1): KAGVTQTPRYLIKTRGQQVTLSCSPISGHRSVSWYQQTPGQGLQFLFEYFSETQRNKGNFPGRFSGRQFSNSRSEMNVSTLELGDSALYLCASSLLQGSAEAFFGQGTRLTVV.

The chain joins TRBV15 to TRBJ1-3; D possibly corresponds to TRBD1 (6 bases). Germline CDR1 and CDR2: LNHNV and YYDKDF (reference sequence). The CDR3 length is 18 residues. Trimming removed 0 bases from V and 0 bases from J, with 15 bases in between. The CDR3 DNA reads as TGTGCCACCAGCAGAGATCGGAGGCAGGGGCGCTCTGGAAACACCATATATTTT. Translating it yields CATSRDRRQGRSGNTIYF. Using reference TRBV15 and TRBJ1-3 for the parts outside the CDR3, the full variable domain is DAMVIQNPRYQVTQFGKPVTLSCSQTLNHNVMYWYQQKSSQAPKLLFHYYDKDFNNEADTPDNFQSRRPNTSFCFLDIRSPGLGDTAMYLCATSRDRRQGRSGNTIYFGEGSWLTVV.

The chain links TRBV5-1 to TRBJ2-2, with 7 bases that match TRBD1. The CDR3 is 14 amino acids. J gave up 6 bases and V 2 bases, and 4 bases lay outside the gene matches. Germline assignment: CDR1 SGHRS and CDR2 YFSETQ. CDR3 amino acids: CASSFRQGSGELFF. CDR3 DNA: TGCGCCAGCAGCTTCAGACAGGGTTCCGGGGAGCTGTTTTTT.